The present entry profiles one T cell receptor beta chain with its context. Antigen: not known. One end of the junction is discordant with germline, which a read error may explain. The CDR3 is made up of 14 amino acids. Germline V lookup: CDR1 SGHVS, CDR2 FNYEAQ. Isolated RNA was reverse transcribed in full, so expressed TCRB transcripts were sequenced. Sequencing was performed with immunoSEQ multiplex PCR; in TCRdb, only in-frame clones are kept and a portion is missing. The sample contains a few hundred thousand clones, roughly 9.8% of which appear only once. Based on CD45RO/CCR7/CD25/CD127/CD95/CD27, CD4+ regulatory, stem cell-like memory, naive and central memory cells were sorted. The data derive from a study of beta chain features in type 1 diabetes. Study results and caveats: Shortening that was moderate but significant affected the TCRB CDR3s of Type 1 diabetes patients in all four CD4+ subsets.

The sequenced material came from central memory CD4+ T cells from blood. The clonotype comes from a man in his thirties or forties with type 1 diabetes. The V gene is TRBV7-6, the J gene TRBJ1-4; D gene uncertain. CDR3 sequence reads: CASSRDATNEKLFF. DNA of the CDR3: TGTGCCAGCAGCCGGGATGCAACTAATGAAAAGCTGTTTTTT.